This TCR beta chain originates from a study of CD8 T cells in Susac syndrome. Germline-derived CDR1 and CDR2 are MGHDK and SYGVNS. The junction had 9 bases not matched to a gene; V was cut back by 3 bases and J by 9 bases. This CDR3 is built from 15 residues. Random hexamers were used to reverse transcribe the RNA input (roughly 0.5 to 1 ug). TCRdb independently ran MiXCR on the immunoSEQ multiplex PCR reads; one entry per CDR3 protein. The table includes under 300,000 distinct CDR3 sequences, 90% to 96% detected once. Sequencing was carried out using CD4+ T cells from PBMCs. The chain joins TRBV25-1 to TRBJ2-1; TRBD2 aligns across 9 bases. This sequence was found in a human donor with Susac syndrome. The CDR3 bases are TGTGCCAGCAGTGAGTTCTTAGCGGGAGTTAGTGAGCAGTTCTTC. This encodes CASSEFLAGVSEQFF.